A single T cell receptor beta chain is shown here with its context. Its antigen is still unknown. This sample is drawn from a study of cytomegalovirus exposure and HLA in healthy donors. Study results and caveats: Later work showed greater clonal expansion in HLA-associated TCR beta chains than in equally common others. Cytomegalovirus status, reportedly, was diagnosed with high specificity and sensitivity by the classifier.

V was cut by 2 bases and J by 5 bases, with 15 bases left in between. Germline V gives CDR1 SGHDN, CDR2 FVKESK. This CDR3 contains 16 residues. Primers included in the PCR were 60 Vbeta and 13 Jbeta primers. Using immunoSEQ multiplex PCR, the repertoire was profiled, and TCRdb retains in-frame clones only, with some absent. The sample has 150,000 to 200,000 clones, about 80% seen once. This chain links TRBV14 with TRBJ1-4; D ambiguous. The sequencing sample was made of PBMCs. This sequence originates from a woman under 30 in good health and CMV-seropositive. CDR3 loop: CASSQLSGPVNEKLFF. CDR3 nucleotides: TGTGCCAGCAGCCAACTCAGTGGGCCGGTGAATGAAAAACTGTTTTTT.